The source of this T cell receptor beta chain is a study of T cell responses to AZD1222 COVID-19 vaccine. General study points: Only after the peak T cell response were repertoires sampled.

Trimming cost V 1 base and J 9 bases, with 7 bases left between them. Germline loops: CDR1 DFQATT, CDR2 SNEGSKA (reference sequence). The CDR3 is made up of 11 amino acids. Comment on this clone: Its antigen is as yet unknown.

The data were produced by immunoSEQ multiplex PCR, yet TCRdb's version contains in-frame clones alone and is incomplete. Of roughly 150,000 clones detected, roughly 92% appear once; the ten largest clones hold around 1.5%. V usage is TRBV20-1 and J usage is TRBJ1-5; D gene unclear. This TCR was recovered from an adult in good health. This specimen consisted of peripheral blood, obtained on day 0 of AZD1222 vaccination. The CDR3 DNA reads TGCAGTGCTAGAGGTGAGGGGCCCCAGCATTTT. Translating gives CSARGEGPQHF.